These T cell receptor beta chains were read from a single sample in a study of neurological immune-mediated disorders. TCRdb called the 5' RACE reads again in MiXCR, with one record for every CDR3 protein. The repertoire holds over 60,000 distinct CDR3 sequences, around 5% seen once, with 2.2% in the top ten. The specimen sequenced was PBMCs. The receptor set was obtained from a woman in her 70s with multiple sclerosis. The CDR3 runs from the conserved cysteine through the conserved F or W. A D gene is named only where the DNA matches it firmly.

j_call,d_call,v_call,cdr3_aa
TRBJ2-1,NA,TRBV20-1,CSAPDSGTLRNEQFF
TRBJ1-6,TRBD1,TRBV27,CASRGQGRGNSPLHF
TRBJ1-1,NA,TRBV2,CAIKADSNTEAFF
TRBJ2-6,TRBD1,TRBV12-3/TRBV12-4,CASSSWTGPSGANVLTF
TRBJ2-7,TRBD2,TRBV6-5,CASSYVGRSSYEQYF
TRBJ2-1,TRBD2,TRBV5-1,CASSLGASGKYNEQFF
TRBJ2-7,NA,TRBV5-1,CASSHDPGGAVEQYF
TRBJ2-1,NA,TRBV5-1,CASSFLEEQFF
TRBJ2-1,NA,TRBV5-5,CASSPARALYNEQFF
TRBJ2-1,NA,TRBV7-2,CASSLGSGVSYNEQFF
TRBJ2-7,TRBD2,TRBV20-1,CSARGGLAGHEQYF
TRBJ2-5,TRBD1,TRBV5-5,CASSLPGQGVEETQYF
TRBJ1-1,NA,TRBV7-9,CASSFFQGKEAFF
TRBJ1-2,TRBD1,TRBV11-2,CASSTDRGAGYTF
TRBJ2-3,TRBD2,TRBV7-8,CASSFSGISTDTQYF
TRBJ2-5,NA,TRBV4-3,CASSRESTRVETQYF
TRBJ2-7,TRBD2,TRBV6-2/TRBV6-3,CASSYPTSGRGEQYF
TRBJ2-2,NA,TRBV5-6,CASSSSPTGELFF
TRBJ2-7,TRBD1,TRBV7-2,CASTDRVYEQYF
TRBJ2-1,TRBD2,TRBV20-1,CSATPSGREFYNEQFF
TRBJ2-1,NA,TRBV20-1,CSASLTSRGAYNEQFF
TRBJ2-3,TRBD2,TRBV4-2,CASSQEISAGLAGGTSTDTQYF
TRBJ1-6,NA,TRBV7-9,CASTLGRDNSPLHF
TRBJ2-2,NA,TRBV6-5,CASSYSQGSGELFF
TRBJ2-7,NA,TRBV4-3,CASSQAQGSYEQYF
TRBJ2-3,TRBD2,TRBV5-8,CASRASGRRADTQYF
TRBJ1-2,TRBD1,TRBV20-1,CSAYGQGARGYTF
TRBJ1-4,TRBD1,TRBV5-1,CASSPQGAGTREKLFF
TRBJ1-2,NA,TRBV3-1,CASSRNPYGYTF